One and the same sample provided the 6 T cell receptor beta chains below, sequenced in a study of a mutant IDH1 vaccine in newly diagnosed glioma. Sample time point: baseline, week 1 (first vaccination visit). Stated treatment: pre-vaccination baseline after standard-of-care therapy. Profiling relied on immunoSEQ multiplex PCR, and the TCRdb table lists in-frame clones only, not all of them. This sample carries nearly 70,000 clones, around 74% of them seen once, and the ten largest clones take approximately 8.2%. Sample: PBMCs, taken from a glioma patient treated with radiotherapy, temozolomide or both. The receptors here all came from a man over 45 with glioma.

The chain joins TRBV12-5 to TRBJ2-5; no reliable D call. V was shortened by 4 bases and J by 4 bases, with 13 bases between the two germline ends. Germline CDR1 is LGHNT and CDR2 is FRNRAP. The CDR3 consists of 14 residues. The CDR3 is CASGSPGPLETQYF. The CDR3 bases are TGTGCTAGTGGTTCTCCCGGGCCCCTAGAGACCCAGTACTTC.

This chain joins TRBV27 and TRBJ1-2; D may be TRBD1 (6 bases). This CDR3 comprises 14 residues. Germline V gene data show CDR1 as MNHEY and CDR2 as SMNVEV (reference sequence). V shed 3 bases and J shed 3 bases, with 11 bases lying between them. The CDR3 protein is CASSFREGDYGYTF. Here the CDR3 DNA reads TGTGCCAGCAGTTTTAGAGAGGGGGACTATGGCTACACCTTC.

This chain uses TRBV15 with TRBJ2-2; D gene unclear. Germline CDR1 and CDR2: LNHNV and YYDKDF (reference sequence). Trimming left V 3 bases short and J 7 bases short, with 15 bases between. This CDR3 is built from 15 residues. CDR3 amino acids: CATSSMDVGGGELFF. Here the CDR3 DNA reads TGTGCCACCAGCAGTATGGATGTCGGCGGCGGGGAGCTGTTTTTT.

This chain joins TRBV30 and TRBJ1-3; the D is unclear. Germline V gene sequence: CDR1 GTSNPN, CDR2 SVGIG (reference sequence). The CDR3 has 14 amino acids. The germline V and J ends were trimmed by 3 bases and 0 bases, with 9 bases remaining between them. The CDR3 sequence is CAWRGGSSGNTIYF. CDR3 in DNA: TGTGCCTGGAGAGGAGGGAGCTCTGGAAACACCATATATTTT.

The rearrangement uses TRBV6-1 and TRBJ1-1; 8 nucleotides agree with TRBD1. CDR3 length equals 15 residues. CDR1 and CDR2 (germline): MNHNS, SASEGT. Trimming took 7 bases from V and 4 from J; bases not matched to a gene: 11. CDR3 amino acids: CASIPDRQGSTEAFF. The CDR3 region has the DNA TGTGCCAGCATCCCGGATAGACAGGGGAGCACTGAAGCTTTCTTT.

The table lists this clone with a count of one. CDR3 in amino acids: CASTDPQGGQETQYF. The CDR3 nucleotides read TGTGCCAGCACCGATCCTCAGGGCGGGCAAGAGACCCAGTACTTC. The chain is built from TRBV27 and TRBJ2-5, with D perhaps matching TRBD1 or TRBD2 (5 bases each). V gave up 7 bases and J gave up 2 bases, with 17 bases separating them. This CDR3 has 15 amino acids. Germline CDR1 MNHEY, CDR2 SMNVEV (reference sequence).